The 31 T cell receptor beta chains presented below share a single source sample, sequenced in a study of OX40 agonist ivuxolimab in advanced cancers. Clones were read by immunoSEQ multiplex PCR, and TCRdb kept only the in-frame ones, dropping some. The repertoire holds some 82,000 clones, with roughly nine tenths as singletons. The starting material was CD4+ or CD8+ T cells sorted from blood, obtained in a trial of the OX40 agonist ivuxolimab. The receptor set was obtained from an adult with an advanced solid tumor such as melanoma, head and neck, liver or kidney cancer.

The rearrangement links TRBV27 to TRBJ2-4; 10 bases line up with TRBD2. Germline V lookup: CDR1 MNHEY, CDR2 SMNVEV (reference sequence). The CDR3 has 17 amino acids. V lost 6 bases and J lost 2; bases outside the gene matches: 10. CDR3 in amino acids: CASSSLSGRSSKNIQYF. For the CDR3, the DNA is TGTGCCAGCAGCTCCCTTAGCGGGAGGTCATCCAAAAACATTCAGTACTTC.

The chain employs TRBV27 and TRBJ2-3; D is unclear. The V end lost 3 bases, the J end lost 2 bases, and 15 bases lay between the germline ends. The CDR3 runs to 16 residues. Germline V gene sequence: CDR1 MNHEY, CDR2 SMNVEV (reference sequence). The CDR3 reads CASSFLPPGDTDTQYF. The CDR3 bases are TGTGCCAGCAGTTTCCTTCCGCCGGGCGACACAGATACGCAGTATTTT.

The chain is built from TRBV30 and TRBJ2-7; 9 bases match TRBD1. The germline gives CDR1 GTSNPN, CDR2 SVGIG (reference sequence). V was clipped by 2 bases and J by 2 bases; unmatched bases: 16. The CDR3 covers 18 residues. The CDR3 DNA reads TGTGCCTGGAGTACAACATACCCGGGACAGGGTAAAACCTACGAGCAGTACTTC. Translated, it gives CAWSTTYPGQGKTYEQYF.

The rearrangement uses TRBV7-9 and TRBJ1-2; D uncertain. Per germline, CDR1 SEHNR and CDR2 FQNEAQ (reference sequence). The CDR3 contains 14 residues. Deletions cut 6 bases from V and 6 bases from J, with 17 bases between. CDR3 DNA sequence: TGTGCCAGCAGTTCATTTAGGGAGCTAAATGGCTACACCTTC. Its protein is CASSSFRELNGYTF.

The genes are TRBV15 and TRBJ1-4, with D perhaps TRBD1 (6 bases). The CDR3 covers 15 residues. In germline, CDR1 is LNHNV, CDR2 YYDKDF (reference sequence). V gave up 1 base and J gave up 13 bases, with 19 bases separating them. CDR3 in DNA: TGTGCCACCAGCAGAGTGTTCGGGGGGCCGCGGGTACTGTTTTTT. It specifies CATSRVFGGPRVLFF.

The V and J genes are TRBV7-9 and TRBJ2-5; no definite D call. The J call is uncertain, as TRBJ2-7 better fits the DNA end. The CDR3 loop spans 12 amino acids. Germline loops: CDR1 SEHNR, CDR2 FQNEAQ (reference sequence). Written as DNA, the CDR3 is TGTGCCAGCAGCTTTCGACGGGACGAGCAGTACTTC. Translated, it gives CASSFRRDEQYF.

The chain has TRBV12-1 and TRBJ2-1; the table assigns TRBD2, which was not confirmed against the DNA. TRBV12-1 is given as a pseudogene. The CDR3 is 16 amino acids. The CDR3 reads CASRRSGLTTYNEQFF. The CDR3 region has the DNA TGTGCCAGCAGGCGGTCGGGACTAACTACCTATAATGAGCAGTTCTTC.

This chain connects TRBV2 to TRBJ1-5, with D tentatively TRBD1 (5 bases). The CDR3 has 13 residues. CDR1 and CDR2 from the germline V gene are SNHLY and FYNNEI. With 4 bases removed from V and 5 bases from J, the gap between germline ends came to 9 bases. This CDR3 is CASSVMGDQPQHF. The CDR3 DNA sequence: TGTGCCAGCAGTGTCATGGGGGATCAGCCCCAGCATTTT.

The V gene is TRBV19, the J gene TRBJ2-1; TRBD2 matches at 10 bases. This CDR3 comprises 16 residues. J was trimmed by 9 bases and V by 8 bases; bases with no gene match: 16. The germline V gene encodes CDR1 LNHDA and CDR2 SQIVND (reference sequence). The CDR3 DNA is TGTGCCAGTGGCTCCGCTCGGACTAGCGGTGGGGCTGAGCAGTTCTTC. Its protein product is CASGSARTSGGAEQFF.

The chain is built from TRBV5-1 and TRBJ2-5; D might be TRBD2 (6 bases). This CDR3 is 15 amino acids long. Trimming took 3 bases from V and 5 from J, leaving 17 bases between them. Germline loops: CDR1 SGHRS, CDR2 YFSETQ. CDR3 sequence: CASSSGLLGQETQYF. The CDR3 nucleotides read TGCGCCAGCAGCTCGGGACTCCTGGGCCAGGAGACCCAGTACTTC.

This chain joins TRBV19 and TRBJ1-2, with D possibly being TRBD1 (6 bases). Deletions cut 3 bases from V and 0 bases from J, with 11 bases between. Germline lookup yields CDR1 LNHDA and CDR2 SQIVND (reference sequence). This CDR3 comprises 15 residues. The CDR3 reads CASSIGGSPNYGYTF. In DNA, the CDR3 is TGTGCCAGTAGTATTGGGGGCTCCCCTAACTATGGCTACACCTTC.

The rearrangement joins TRBV9 to TRBJ2-1, with unresolved D. In germline, CDR1 is SGDLS, CDR2 YYNGEE. This CDR3 contains 15 residues. V was cut by 4 bases and J by 4 bases, with 15 bases left in between. CDR3 DNA sequence: TGTGCCAGCAGCTCCTCACCAACCAGTTACAATGAGCAGTTCTTC. Translated: CASSSSPTSYNEQFF.

The count of this clone is one. The CDR3 DNA sequence: TGTGCCAGCAGTTTCAGGGGGCGCGACACTGAAGCTTTCTTT. This encodes CASSFRGRDTEAFF. The J gene is TRBJ1-1, the V gene TRBV28; TRBD1 matches at 8 bases. Germline trimming cut 3 bases from V and 3 bases from J; bases unmatched to any gene: 3. This CDR3 region has 14 residues. Germline CDR1 and CDR2: MDHEN and SYDVKM.

This chain links TRBV2 with TRBJ2-4; D is unclear. Trimming shortened V by 7 bases and J by 0 bases, and 10 bases separated the two germline ends. Germline V gene lookup returns CDR1 SNHLY and CDR2 FYNNEI. The CDR3 consists of 14 residues. The CDR3 is CASNRPGAKNIQYF. CDR3 nucleotides: TGTGCCAGCAACCGACCGGGAGCCAAAAACATTCAGTACTTC.

This sequence joins TRBV9 and TRBJ2-1, with 10 positions matching TRBD2. This CDR3 is 16 amino acids long. J was trimmed by 0 bases and V by 3 bases; bases with no gene match: 3. CDR1 and CDR2 (germline): SGDLS, YYNGEE. CDR3 loop: CASSEAGGSSYNEQFF. CDR3 nucleotides: TGTGCCAGCAGCGAAGCGGGAGGGAGCTCCTACAATGAGCAGTTCTTC.

V and J are TRBV19 and TRBJ2-7, with D perhaps TRBD1 (6 bases). The V end was cut by 1 base, the J end by 3 bases, with 13 bases between. The CDR3 has 15 residues. The germline gives CDR1 LNHDA, CDR2 SQIVND (reference sequence). The CDR3 protein is CASSIVQGPYYEQYF. CDR3 nucleotides: TGTGCCAGTAGTATAGTACAGGGCCCCTACTACGAGCAGTACTTC. The full variable domain, with the rest looked up from reference TRBV19 and TRBJ2-7, is DGGITQSPKYLFRKEGQNVTLSCEQNLNHDAMYWYRQDPGQGLRLIYYSQIVNDFQKGDIAEGYSVSREKKESFPLTVTSAQKNPTAFYLCASSIVQGPYYEQYFGPGTRLTVT.

The J gene is TRBJ2-5, the V gene TRBV28; either TRBD1 or TRBD2 may supply D (5 bases each). Germline-derived CDR1 and CDR2 are MDHEN and SYDVKM. The CDR3 sequence is 12 residues long. V lost 3 bases and J lost 9, with 11 bases in between. CDR3 nucleotide sequence: TGTGCCAGCAGTTTTCGGGTGGGGGCCCAGTACTTC. It specifies CASSFRVGAQYF.

The chain links TRBV2 to TRBJ2-5; weak D call: TRBD2 (6 bases). Germline V gives CDR1 SNHLY, CDR2 FYNNEI. Trimming cost V 4 bases and J 5 bases, with 11 bases left between them. The CDR3 is 13 residues long. CDR3 coding DNA: TGTGCCAGCAGTGTGGGACTTACCGAGACCCAGTACTTC. Its translation: CASSVGLTETQYF.

The chain carries TRBV10-3 and TRBJ2-3; D possibly uses TRBD1 or TRBD2 (5 bases each). Germline CDR1 and CDR2: ENHRY and SYGVKD. V lost 10 bases to trimming and J lost 5 bases, with 16 bases between them. This CDR3 has 13 amino acids. This CDR3 is CASSEGFKDTQYF. CDR3 sequence (DNA): TGTGCCAGCAGCGAGGGGTTTAAAGATACGCAGTATTTT.

The chain has TRBV9 and TRBJ2-7; 7 bases map to TRBD1. V shed 2 bases and J 4 bases; nucleotides not matched to a gene: 6. The CDR3 extends over 14 amino acids. The germline V gene encodes CDR1 SGDLS and CDR2 YYNGEE. CDR3 sequence (DNA): TGTGCCAGCAGCGTGAGTGGACAGGCTTACGAGCAGTACTTC. This codes for CASSVSGQAYEQYF. The whole variable domain, remainder taken from reference TRBV9 and TRBJ2-7, is DSGVTQTPKHLITATGQRVTLRCSPRSGDLSVYWYQQSLDQGLQFLIQYYNGEERAKGNILERFSAQQFPDLHSELNLSSLELGDSALYFCASSVSGQAYEQYFGPGTRLTVT.

The rearrangement joins TRBV5-1 to TRBJ2-2; TRBD1 matches at 7 bases. With 4 bases clipped from V and 8 bases from J, the junction kept 8 bases outside the gene matches. The CDR3 is 14 amino acids. Per germline, CDR1 SGHRS and CDR2 YFSETQ. DNA for the CDR3: TGCGCCAGCAGCCTAGGGACAGCCATAGGGGAGCTGTTTTTT. It is translated as CASSLGTAIGELFF.

This chain uses TRBV5-4 with TRBJ1-5; tentatively, D is TRBD1 (5 bases). This CDR3 is built from 18 residues. Trimming removed 4 bases from V and 4 bases from J, with 24 bases in between. The germline CDR1 and CDR2 sequences are SGHNT and YYREEE (reference sequence). For the CDR3, the DNA is TGTGCCAGCAGCCCAGGGCGATCGGACACCCTAGGGAATCAGCCCCAGCATTTT. Translating it yields CASSPGRSDTLGNQPQHF.

The chain links TRBV7-2 to TRBJ2-5; perhaps D is TRBD1 or TRBD2 (5 bases each). V gave up 2 bases and J gave up 5 bases, with 12 bases separating them. Per the germline V gene, CDR1 is SGHTA and CDR2 is FQGNSA. The CDR3 loop spans 14 amino acids. The CDR3 sequence: CASSLIWGGETQYF. In nucleotides, the CDR3 is TGTGCCAGCAGCTTAATTTGGGGCGGGGAGACCCAGTACTTC.

In its sample, this clone was seen a few times. This chain uses TRBV4-2 with TRBJ1-5; tentative D call: TRBD1 (6 bases). CDR3 length: 16 residues. Germline CDR1 is LGHNA and CDR2 is YNFKEQ. Between the trimmed V and J ends, which lost 0 bases and 1 base, there was a span of 10 bases. CDR3 coding DNA: TGTGCCAGCAGCCAAGACGGGGGGGCGAGCAATCAGCCCCAGCATTTT. It codes for CASSQDGGASNQPQHF.

This clone was counted once. The V gene is TRBV5-1, the J gene TRBJ2-3; a weak D match, TRBD2 (6 bases). The V end was cut by 0 bases, the J end by 1 base, with 12 bases between. Germline loops: CDR1 SGHRS, CDR2 YFSETQ. The length of the CDR3 is 16 residues. The CDR3 spells CASSLEGGAGTDTQYF. The CDR3 coding sequence is TGCGCCAGCAGCTTGGAGGGCGGGGCGGGCACAGATACGCAGTATTTT.

The gene calls are TRBV18 and TRBJ1-1; a weak D match, TRBD1 (5 bases). In germline, CDR1 is KGHSH, CDR2 LQKENI. This CDR3 comprises 14 residues. Trimming removed 3 bases at V and 7 bases at J, with 15 bases between. The CDR3 region is CASSPSQMDIEAFF. The DNA of the CDR3 is TGTGCCAGCTCACCGTCCCAGATGGACATTGAAGCTTTCTTT.

The chain links TRBV19 to TRBJ2-7, with a possible D match to TRBD2 (7 bases). This CDR3 is built from 15 residues. The germline V and J ends were trimmed by 8 bases and 0 bases, with 17 bases remaining between them. Germline CDR1 and CDR2: LNHDA and SQIVND (reference sequence). The CDR3 sequence: CASSPPGGRSYEQYF. The DNA of the CDR3 is TGTGCCAGTTCGCCCCCGGGGGGCCGCTCCTACGAGCAGTACTTC. Filled out from reference TRBV19 and TRBJ2-7, the complete variable domain reads DGGITQSPKYLFRKEGQNVTLSCEQNLNHDAMYWYRQDPGQGLRLIYYSQIVNDFQKGDIAEGYSVSREKKESFPLTVTSAQKNPTAFYLCASSPPGGRSYEQYFGPGTRLTVT.

The CDR3 nucleotides read TGTGCCAGCAGTTTACGAGGACAGGGTTCACCCCTCCACTTT. It is translated as CASSLRGQGSPLHF. This chain links TRBV27 with TRBJ1-6; 8 bases agree with TRBD1. CDR1 MNHEY and CDR2 SMNVEV come from the germline V gene (reference sequence). J gave up 9 bases and V 2 bases, and 3 bases lay outside the gene matches. This CDR3 contains 14 residues.

The chain couples TRBV11-1 to TRBJ2-1; D tentatively reads TRBD1 or TRBD2 (6 bases each). The V and J ends lost 6 bases and 10 bases respectively, with 28 bases between them. The CDR3 loop spans 17 amino acids. Germline-derived CDR1 and CDR2 are SGHAT and FQDESV (reference sequence). The CDR3 here is CASSSEGGGPPAREQFF. The CDR3 nucleotides are TGTGCCAGCAGTTCCGAAGGGGGAGGTCCCCCCGCGAGAGAGCAGTTCTTC.

The chain employs TRBV7-2 and TRBJ2-3; no firm D call. V lost 6 bases and J lost 2, with 9 bases in between. Germline V gene lookup returns CDR1 SGHTA and CDR2 FQGNSA. The CDR3 runs to 13 residues. The CDR3: CASRPGPTDTQYF. The CDR3 nucleotides read TGTGCCAGCAGGCCCGGGCCCACAGATACGCAGTATTTT. Full variable domain (remainder filled in from reference TRBV7-2 and TRBJ2-3): GAGVSQSPSNKVTEKGKDVELRCDPISGHTALYWYRQSLGQGLEFLIYFQGNSAPDKSGLPSDRFSAERTGGSVSTLTIQRTQQEDSAVYLCASRPGPTDTQYFGPGTRLTVL.

The chain has TRBV10-3 and TRBJ2-1, with 9 bases aligning to TRBD1. Per germline, CDR1 ENHRY and CDR2 SYGVKD. The CDR3 covers 15 residues. V lost 4 bases, J lost 5 bases, and 6 bases stayed unmatched. CDR3 residues: CAISGGWTGDNEQFF. For the CDR3, the DNA is TGTGCCATCAGTGGGGGATGGACAGGGGACAATGAGCAGTTCTTC.